The 22 T cell receptor beta chains below come from one sample, sequenced in a study of shared clonotypes between healthy human individuals. Terminally differentiated effector memory CD45RA+ cells were excluded from the naive CD8 cells, which were CD45RO-negative and positively selected for CCR7. Produced via immunoSEQ multiplex PCR; TCRdb's table is partial and in-frame only. The data contain about 2.2 million clones, 90% to 95% of them seen just once; the ten biggest clones take up approximately 1.6%. Sequencing input: naive CD8+ T cells from PBMCs. The receptor set was obtained from a man younger than 35 in good health. Some clones in this sample may be carry-over from other donors' samples.

The chain uses TRBV27 and TRBJ2-1, with D perhaps matching TRBD1 (5 bases). Trimming took off 7 bases at V and 8 bases at J, with 21 bases between the two ends. The CDR3 covers 15 residues. Germline assignment: CDR1 MNHEY and CDR2 SMNVEV (reference sequence). The CDR3 region has the DNA TGTGCCAGCAATAGACAGACATCAACAGGCTATGAGCAGTTCTTC. Protein: CASNRQTSTGYEQFF.

As to this clone: Other DNA sequences in this specimen translate into the identical CDR3. The chain couples TRBV27 to TRBJ2-1; 8 nucleotides agree with TRBD2. The CDR3 runs 15 residues. Germline-derived CDR1 and CDR2 are MNHEY and SMNVEV (reference sequence). The junction had 3 bases not matched to a gene; V was cut back by 5 bases and J by 0 bases. The CDR3 region is CASSETSGSYNEQFF. CDR3 nucleotides: TGTGCCAGCAGTGAAACTAGCGGCTCCTACAATGAGCAGTTCTTC.

This sequence joins TRBV6-6 and TRBJ2-7, with 11 bases matching TRBD2. Trimming removed 3 bases from V and 5 bases from J; junction bases left unmatched: 9. The V gene's germline CDR1 is MNHNY and CDR2 SVGAGI (reference sequence). This CDR3 spans 16 amino acids. CDR3 sequence (DNA): TGTGCCAGCAGTTATGTAGCGGGAGGGCCTGGGAACGAGCAGTACTTC. Residues: CASSYVAGGPGNEQYF.

This clone is a singleton in its sample. This chain uses TRBV6-4 with TRBJ1-2, with D uncertain. The length of the CDR3 is 13 residues. V was cut by 6 bases and J by 7 bases, with 15 bases left in between. Germline V gives CDR1 MRHNA, CDR2 SNTAGT. CDR3 sequence (DNA): TGTGCCAGCAGGGAGGGAGCTGGCTCTGGCTACACCTTC. Amino acid sequence: CASREGAGSGYTF.

The chain joins TRBV29-1 to TRBJ2-1; 7 bases are a match to TRBD1. V was pared by 6 bases and J by 7 bases, with 21 bases of the junction left unmatched. The CDR3 covers 17 residues. The germline gives CDR1 SQVTM, CDR2 ANQGSEA. The CDR3 nucleotides are TGCAGCGTGGATCAAATAGGGACAGAGTCCCCCTGGAATGAGCAGTTCTTC. It encodes CSVDQIGTESPWNEQFF.

The CDR3 nucleotides read TGTGCCTGGAGTGGTGGCATTGAAGCTTTCTTT. Its translation is CAWSGGIEAFF. The chain employs TRBV30 and TRBJ1-1, with D unclear. V lost 1 base and J 7 bases, leaving 7 bases between the germline ends. CDR3 length: 11 amino acids. Looked up from germline, CDR1 is GTSNPN and CDR2 is SVGIG (reference sequence).

The genes are TRBV5-8 and TRBJ1-4; tentatively, D is TRBD1 (5 bases). The CDR3 totals 15 residues. V was cut by 4 bases and J by 7 bases, with 17 bases left in between. CDR1 and CDR2 from the germline V gene are SGHTS and YDEGEE. In DNA form, the CDR3 reads TGTGCCAGCAGCCGACTGGGGGATGAAGGTGAAAAACTGTTTTTT. It encodes CASSRLGDEGEKLFF.

The V gene is TRBV6-1, the J gene TRBJ1-1, with 8 bases that match TRBD1. The trim removed 5 bases at V and 1 base at J, leaving 6 bases unmatched. The germline V gene encodes CDR1 MNHNS and CDR2 SASEGT. The CDR3 is 15 amino acids. Here the CDR3 reads CASSPLTGANTEAFF. The CDR3 DNA sequence: TGTGCCAGCAGTCCATTGACAGGGGCGAACACTGAAGCTTTCTTT.

V is TRBV4-2 and J is TRBJ1-1; TRBD1 matches at 10 bases. The CDR3 is 19 residues long. Germline V CDR1 and CDR2: LGHNA, YNFKEQ. J was trimmed by 4 bases and V by 4 bases; bases with no gene match: 18. The chain's CDR3 is CASSPLHNKNRDRGTEAFF. CDR3 DNA: TGTGCCAGCAGCCCACTTCATAACAAGAACCGGGACAGGGGCACTGAAGCTTTCTTT.

This clone was recorded only once. The CDR3 protein is CASLPAGESEQFF. DNA for the CDR3: TGCGCCAGCCTACCAGCGGGAGAAAGTGAGCAGTTCTTC. The chain joins TRBV5-1 to TRBJ2-1, with 8 bases aligning to TRBD2. V shed 7 bases and J 9 bases; nucleotides not matched to a gene: 9. CDR1 is SGHRS, CDR2 YFSETQ, per germline. This CDR3 spans 13 amino acids.

This chain joins TRBV10-3 and TRBJ2-2; TRBD2 matches 8 bases. This CDR3 is 14 amino acids long. Losses at the gene ends were 9 bases for V and 6 bases for J; bases not matched to a gene: 9. The V gene's germline CDR1 is ENHRY and CDR2 SYGVKD. CDR3: CAMRAGVFSGELFF. Written as DNA, the CDR3 is TGTGCCATGCGAGCGGGAGTCTTTTCCGGGGAGCTGTTTTTT.

The genes are TRBV6-5 and TRBJ1-1, with D maybe TRBD1 (5 bases). Germline V gives CDR1 MNHEY, CDR2 SVGAGI. V dropped 4 bases and J dropped 6 bases, with 21 bases sitting between them. The CDR3 runs 16 residues. DNA of the CDR3: TGTGCCAGCAGTTTACTCGAAAATTCAGGGTTGGCTGAAGCTTTCTTT. Translated, it gives CASSLLENSGLAEAFF.

The CDR3 DNA follows: TGTGCCAGCAGTGACGAGTGGGAGACCCAGTACTTC. Protein sequence: CASSDEWETQYF. The rearrangement uses TRBV2 and TRBJ2-5; D remains ambiguous. Germline V gene data show CDR1 as SNHLY and CDR2 as FYNNEI. This CDR3 has 12 residues. V was shortened by 3 bases and J by 5 bases, with 7 bases between the two germline ends.

The rearrangement links TRBV27 to TRBJ1-1; D is uncertain. CDR3 size: 14 residues. Germline CDR1 and CDR2: MNHEY and SMNVEV (reference sequence). The V and J ends lost 5 bases and 6 bases respectively, with 16 bases between them. CDR3 nucleotides: TGTGCCAGCAGTCCCTCCCCCCAGGCGGCTGAAGCTTTCTTT. As protein: CASSPSPQAAEAFF.

Remarks on this clone: Other DNA sequences within the sample encode an identical CDR3. The chain couples TRBV4-1 to TRBJ2-7; D assignment may be TRBD1 or TRBD2 (5 bases each). With 0 bases removed from V and 0 bases from J, the gap between germline ends came to 9 bases. Germline assignment: CDR1 MGHRA and CDR2 YSYEKL. The CDR3 contains 15 residues. The CDR3 bases are TGCGCCAGCAGCCAAGATTGGGGGACCTCCTACGAGCAGTACTTC. It specifies CASSQDWGTSYEQYF.

With respect to this clone: The same CDR3 arises from other DNA sequences in this sample as well. The V gene is TRBV7-9, the J gene TRBJ2-3; TRBD2 is a possible D gene (6 bases). V was trimmed by 5 bases and J by 2 bases, leaving 11 bases between them. The germline V gene has CDR1 SEHNR and CDR2 FQNEAQ (reference sequence). The CDR3 is 14 amino acids. CDR3: CASSPRGSTDTQYF. DNA of the CDR3: TGTGCCAGCAGCCCCCGGGGGTCCACAGATACGCAGTATTTT.

V gene TRBV28 combines with J gene TRBJ1-5; D call uncertain. Germline V CDR1 and CDR2: MDHEN, SYDVKM. V was pared by 7 bases and J by 5 bases, with 15 bases between. The CDR3 extends over 14 amino acids. CDR3 in DNA: TGTGCCAGCACCCCGGAGGGCTTTGATCAGCCCCAGCATTTT. This encodes CASTPEGFDQPQHF.

The chain recombines TRBV6-6 with TRBJ2-2; D possibly corresponds to TRBD1 (7 bases). The CDR3 is 13 amino acids. From germline, CDR1 is MNHNY and CDR2 SVGAGI (reference sequence). The CDR3 region has the DNA TGTGGAGGCAGGGGGACTGTTAACGGGGAGCTGTTTTTT. Its translation is CGGRGTVNGELFF.

The chain joins TRBV30 to TRBJ2-3; 8 bases agree with TRBD2. The junction had 8 bases not matched to a gene; V was cut back by 5 bases and J by 1 base. The CDR3 contains 15 residues. The germline V gene has CDR1 GTSNPN and CDR2 SVGIG (reference sequence). CDR3 nucleotides: TGTGCCTGGGGTCCCGGGGGGGGCCGCACAGATACGCAGTATTTT. Its translation is CAWGPGGGRTDTQYF.

This chain connects TRBV28 to TRBJ2-6; D is perhaps TRBD1 (5 bases). The CDR3 consists of 16 residues. CDR1 is MDHEN, CDR2 SYDVKM, per germline. The V end lost 5 bases, the J end lost 0 bases, and 11 bases lay between the germline ends. CDR3 DNA sequence: TGTGCCAGCAGTCTCTCACAGGCCTCTGGGGCCAACGTCCTGACTTTC. This translates into CASSLSQASGANVLTF.

V usage is TRBV6-6 and J usage is TRBJ2-1; D possibly corresponds to TRBD2 (5 bases). Germline values: CDR1 MNHNY, CDR2 SVGAGI (reference sequence). This CDR3 has 13 amino acids. V lost 6 bases, J lost 7 bases, and 13 bases lay in between. CDR3 sequence (DNA): TGTGCCAGCAGGCCCCTCGGCGGGAATGAGCAGTTCTTC. It codes for CASRPLGGNEQFF.

The J gene is TRBJ2-7, the V gene TRBV6-6; 11 bases align to TRBD2. CDR3 length: 16 amino acids. Trimming took 4 bases from V and 1 from J; bases not matched to a gene: 6. Germline CDR1 and CDR2: MNHNY and SVGAGI (reference sequence). The CDR3 sequence: CASSSPLAGGSYEQYF. The CDR3 DNA reads TGTGCCAGCAGTTCCCCTTTAGCGGGAGGGTCCTACGAGCAGTACTTC.